Given below is one T cell receptor (beta chain) in context. What it binds is unknown. V gave up 4 bases and J gave up 3 bases; unmatched junction bases: 6. Germline V CDR1 and CDR2: SNHLY, FYNNEI. This CDR3 has 16 residues. This specimen comes from a study of beta chain features in type 1 diabetes. Study findings and constraints: At VDJ recombination sites, type 1 diabetes patients had fewer insertions and more deleted nucleotides.

The study reverse transcribed the entire isolated RNA, so it sequenced expressed TCRB transcripts. The repertoire was sequenced with immunoSEQ multiplex PCR; TCRdb's copy has only in-frame clones and lacks some. The sample contains some 300,000 clones, 7% to 9% of which appear only once. This clonotype originated in a woman between 18 and 30 years old in good health. The sequencing sample was made of central memory CD4+ T cells from blood. The J gene is TRBJ2-5, the V gene TRBV2; 12 nucleotides align to TRBD2. The CDR3 protein is CASSASLAGGKETQYF. DNA of the CDR3: TGTGCCAGCAGTGCAAGTCTAGCGGGGGGGAAAGAGACCCAGTACTTC.